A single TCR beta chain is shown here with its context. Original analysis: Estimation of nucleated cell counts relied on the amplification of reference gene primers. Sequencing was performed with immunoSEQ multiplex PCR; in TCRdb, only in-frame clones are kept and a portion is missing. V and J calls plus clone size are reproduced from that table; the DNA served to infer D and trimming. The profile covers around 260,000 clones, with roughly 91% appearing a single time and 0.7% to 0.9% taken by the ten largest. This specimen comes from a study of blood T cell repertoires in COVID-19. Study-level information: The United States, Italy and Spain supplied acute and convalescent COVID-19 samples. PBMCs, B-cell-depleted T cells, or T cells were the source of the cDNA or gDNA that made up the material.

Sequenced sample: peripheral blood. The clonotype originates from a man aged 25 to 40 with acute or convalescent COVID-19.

The CDR3, as DNA: TGTGCCAGCAGTGGACAGCTCTCTGGAAACACCATATATTTT. It translates to CASSGQLSGNTIYF. The chain joins TRBV2 to TRBJ1-3; D is perhaps TRBD1 (5 bases). CDR1 is SNHLY and CDR2 is FYNNEI in the germline V gene. The ends were cut back, 4 bases at V and 0 bases at J, with 7 bases in the middle. This CDR3 contains 14 residues.